The present TCR beta chain was sequenced within a study of CD8 T cells in Susac syndrome. Study in general: Each patient with Susac syndrome, at the time of blood draw, was therapy-naive, on corticosteroids, or on intravenous immunoglobulin alone.

The RNA input was 0.5 to 1 ug, and it was reverse transcribed with random hexamers. TCR beta CDR3 was amplified by immunoSEQ covering 54 Vbeta and 13 Jbeta. TCRdb reanalysed the immunoSEQ multiplex PCR reads using MiXCR and keeps one entry per CDR3 protein. The sample has approximately 100,000 distinct CDR3 sequences, roughly 94% seen once. This clonotype was seen only a few times. Its antigen is unknown. Germline CDR1 SQVTM, CDR2 ANQGSEA. The J segment lost 3 bases and the V segment lost 7 bases, leaving 7 bases of the junction unmatched. The CDR3 contains 13 residues. Whole-study findings and limits: In total CD8+ repertoires, 15 to 20 Susac-specific public clones were found, and a few in CD8+ TEMRA repertoires.

The receptor was isolated from a human donor with Susac syndrome. The rearrangement links TRBV29-1 to TRBJ1-1; the match to TRBD1 covers 8 bases. The sample comprised CD8+ T cells from PBMCs. The CDR3 DNA follows: TGCAGCGCCGGGACAGGCCCTGACACTGAAGCTTTCTTT. It yields the protein CSAGTGPDTEAFF.